This T cell receptor (beta chain) derives from a study of beta chain features in type 1 diabetes listed by TCRdb under 2018. Some background on the complete study: Mean age, gender distribution, total cell number and subset yield were not different between patients and healthy donors. A total of just under 110,000,000 sorted cells were examined across all samples, and RNA yield correlated strongly with the number of cells per subset. In the study, recently diagnosed type 1 diabetes patients and matched healthy donors were compared on the TCRB repertoires of their sorted circulating CD4+ T cell subsets. Regulatory and stem cell-like memory subsets were obtained from only 8 patients and about 8 healthy donors, while naive and central memory subsets were obtained from all 30 or so donors. The paper's findings and limits, for the study overall: Because cDNA rather than genomic DNA was sequenced, highly expressing activated cells could have been over-represented, although no difference in activation and CD3 levels was found between groups. PCR might favor shorter templates, but patient and control samples were amplified and corrected together, so any skew would affect both groups equally. A moderate but significant shortening of TCRB CDR3 length was observed in type 1 diabetes patients in all four CD4+ subsets. At VDJ recombination sites, patients with type 1 diabetes made fewer insertions and deleted more nucleotides, a pattern implying thymic rearrangement abnormalities. HLA sub-analyses involved small numbers of individuals, so any influence of HLA type on TCRB rearrangement remained unresolved. The naive, central memory and regulatory TCRB repertoires appeared to resemble one another more closely among patients than among healthy donors.

As to this clone: This clone's antigen is unknown. No base qualities exist here, and no much larger clone lies one base off it.

All of the isolated RNA was reverse transcribed with the High Capacity cDNA Reverse Transcription Kit, so expressed TCRB transcripts were sequenced. Deep immunoSEQ sequencing was performed on naive, central memory and regulatory T cell samples, with an average of approximately 4 million total reads per sample. Sorted cells were lysed in RLT buffer, and RNA was extracted using DNase-treated RNeasy Micro or Mini kits according to cell number. To prevent cross-contamination, each cell subset was processed individually, whereas patient and healthy donor samples were processed jointly. TCRB sequences were amplified from cDNA with the immunoSEQ multiplex PCR, producing 87-bp fragments spanning the CDR3 region. Sequencing of the amplicons was done on the Illumina HiSeq platform. In the paper's pipeline: Synthetic template baselines were used to correct PCR bias computationally, reads within Hamming distance 2 were collapsed together, and singletons that could not be merged were discarded. Reads were aligned against IMGT to assign V, D and J genes, CDR3 length and insertions or deletions at six rearrangement sites. Within each subset, clonotype counts were normalized to sorted cell number, after which true diversity and Gini coefficients were computed with the tcR R package. The overlap coefficient, calculated on TCRB nucleotide sequences, was used to measure repertoire sharing. In its TCRdb copy, this immuneACCESS table keeps in-frame sequences only and misses some clones. Where compared with another copy, unresolved V genes explain less than half of these, and the others have no known cause. V and J calls and clone size come straight from that table; D and trimming were deduced from the DNA. The sample yields 120,000 to 150,000 clones; under 60% were counted once. Clones ranked in the top ten supply under 0.45% of the sample.

CDR1 is given as MDHEN and CDR2 as SYDVKM, both from the germline V gene. The V and J ends are trimmed by 5 bases and 5 bases, leaving 15 bases between them. The CDR3 sequence holds 14 residues, the cysteine and phenylalanine included. Of all the DNA, just the CDR3 is kept, 42 bases in frame from base 1. From each donor, a single peripheral blood sample of around 120 mL on average was drawn into heparinised tubes. Naive, central memory, regulatory and stem cell-like memory CD4+ T cells were sorted on a BD FACSAria II using a panel including CD45RO, CCR7, CD25, CD127, CD95 and CD27. Every sorted population had a purity above 95%. PBMCs were isolated right away by Lymphoprep density gradient centrifugation and were stained directly, without culture. Samples were stained and sorted in pairs, with one healthy donor and one patient per experiment, so that batch effects were minimized.

This receptor was taken from a man aged 18-30 years in good health. The sample comprised Tregs from blood. What this sample's cell subset or site label stands for: regulatory CD4+ T cells. This chain joins TRBV28 to TRBJ1-2, with TRBD1 perhaps the D gene, on 6 matching bases. The base sequence is TGTGCCAGCAGTCCCAGGGGTGGTCGATATGGCTACACCTTC. This gives the protein CASSPRGGRYGYTF.